This TCR beta chain was recorded in a study of long-term antiretroviral therapy in people with HIV (dated by TCRdb to between 2021 and 2024). General notes on the study: The earliest samples were collected roughly a decade before the 2015 WHO recommendation for immediate ART, at a time when ART was usually postponed until CD4 counts fell. Among the 30 to 35 participants with HIV, more than ten were female. No cross-contamination during QIAcube processing turned up in test extractions that ran a monoclonal T-cell line alongside 33 polyclonal samples. From 25 to 30 adults with confirmed HIV infection, the cohort provided approximately 190 cryopreserved PBMC samples, gathered serially across a mean of roughly 6 years (range 1-12). This retrospective serial study examined whether starting ART and sustained HIV suppression were associated with changes in the composition and diversity of the TRB repertoire in peripheral blood. Study-level results and caveats: The samples span the years 2004 to 2017, and the ART regimens used may be less effective than current regimens. The repertoire was dominated across all time points by expanded TRB clones identified before ART initiation, although this dominance was seen to fluctuate and to decrease in many PLHIV after ART. Because pre-ART samples had limited cell numbers, profiling was done on unsorted PBMC rather than on sorted CD4+ and CD8+ T cells. HIV repertoires had narrower CDR3 length ranges than controls, and the network structure suggested an antigen-experienced repertoire that shifted only slightly toward naive after ART. Starting ART was linked to a significant rise in TRB diversity, yet even after long-term ART the diversity remained significantly lower than in transplant donor controls. Owing to limited PBMC availability, only the TCR beta chain was sequenced, without alpha chain pairing. Inferences about post-ART repertoire changes were limited because no data were available on ART adherence, viral resistance or therapy changes.

To be included, a participant needed at least one PBMC sample from before ART initiation plus at least two post-ART samples. Treatment was received in the United States of America by all participants with HIV. Cryopreserved samples of roughly 0.95-10 million PBMC were thawed and washed before DNA extraction. At the time of the earliest PBMC sample for each participant with HIV, ages ranged from 23 to 54 years. PBMC samples from each participant spanned 1-4 timepoints before ART initiation and 2-8 timepoints after ART initiation, with a median of 7 samples. For every participant, serial HIV viral load, CD4+ T-cell count, ART history and demographic data were obtained. Using a Qiagen kit on a QIAcube, genomic DNA was extracted from unsorted PBMC, with samples processed in batches of 12. The immunoSEQ hsTCRB v3.0 assay was used at survey level resolution to sequence the TRB variable region. The target sequencing depth for TRB was about 40,000-55,000 T-cell genomes per sample. An Illumina MiSeq with a v3 150-cycle kit was used to sequence the pooled TRB libraries. Per the original workflow: Repertoire analysis ran in R within a reproducible Nextflow workflow covering QC, data transformation and analysis. LymphoSeq2, an R package for AIRR-Seq data exploration, was used to implement custom analyses. After excluding a few samples that yielded fewer than 5000 total TRB sequences, 188 HIV repertoires remained for analysis. Among the approximately 190 retained HIV repertoires, 55 to 65 were collected before ART initiation and approximately 130 after ART initiation. Repertoires were downsampled to 5000 TRB nucleotide sequences, and summary statistics were averaged over 100 downsampling iterations. The analysis kept only TRB sequences whose CDR3 regions were at least seven amino acids long. Diversity was measured with a Shannon entropy-derived clonality score and the Gini coefficient. In repertoire networks, the top 5000 CDR3 amino acid sequences were linked whenever an edit distance of one separated two sequences. GLIPH2 predicted antigen specificity groups and MHC restriction for TRB CDR3 amino acid sequences. To flag known associations with CMV, EBV, HIV or tissue antigens, CDR3 amino acid sequences were compared against VDJdb and McPAS-TCR. Pre-ART, post-ART and control groups were compared with Wilcoxon signed-rank tests and Holm-Bonferroni correction. This is the immuneACCESS table as TCRdb keeps it, with only in-frame sequences that have V and J called. A part of the clones is gone; compared with another copy, unresolved V genes explain less than half, and the rest is unexplained. The DNA gave D and trimming, while V, J and clone size come from that table. Within this sample are fewer than 30,000 clones, with approximately 86% of them counted one time only. The ten largest clones represent approximately 8.4% of the sample.

In regard to this clone: Its antigen is not yet known. Base qualities were left out, and no much larger clone turns up one base away.

The CDR3, from cysteine to phenylalanine, totals 11 residues. Only the CDR3 region is kept as DNA, spanning 33 bases read in frame from base 1. Per the germline V gene (reference sequence), DFQATT is the CDR1 and SNEGSKA is the CDR2. Trimming at the junction amounts to 3 bases on V and 5 bases on J, and the germline ends lie 8 bases apart. The rearranged chain carries TRBV20-1 and TRBJ2-7; the D segment could be TRBD2, given 5 matching bases. The material was unsorted PBMCs, obtained 1.8 years before starting antiretroviral therapy. The receptor was isolated from a man aged 50 to 59 with HIV. The CDR3 loop reads CSASLAHEQYF. Here is the DNA: TGCAGTGCTAGTCTAGCTCACGAGCAGTACTTC.